This T cell receptor (beta chain) was documented in a study of spatial heterogeneity in lung cancer (dated by TCRdb to between 2017 and 2020). With respect to the entire study: Beta-chain transcripts were consistently detected in greater numbers than alpha-chain transcripts, which likely reflects a higher abundance of beta-chain transcripts. In the raw uncorrected reads, each unique combination of TCR and UMI appeared more than ten times on average. In non-small cell lung cancer, the study made a quantitative comparison of TCR alpha and beta repertoires among multiple tumor regions, matched nontumor lung and blood. Nonsynonymous mutation counts, determined by whole-exome sequencing of tumor tissue, were related to TCR repertoire features. At surgery, both alpha and beta chains were TCR-sequenced in 200 to 250 tumor regions, approximately 64 matched nontumor lung samples and around 50 PBMC samples.

V and J are trimmed by 6 bases and 7 bases, and the gene matches miss 11 bases of the junction. The CDR3 numbers 15 residues from cysteine through phenylalanine. Just CDR3 DNA is preserved here, 45 bases in frame from base 1. The library was built by means of 5' RACE. Sequencing took place on a NextSeq 500. The TCR library protocol attached a unique molecular identifier to each TCR cDNA molecule to allow correction of PCR and sequencing errors. Under the source paper's analysis protocol: Decombinator tools were used for TCR identification, UMI-based error correction and CDR3 extraction. Expanded TCRs were defined as those above a frequency of 2 per 1,000, corresponding to the top 1% of the tumor frequency distribution. Renyi diversity was computed with the R vegan package after each repertoire had been subsampled 100 times to 5,000 TCRs. CDR3 similarity networks were built from amino acid triplet string-kernel similarity, connecting CDR3s with pairwise similarity above 0.82. TCRdb itself trimmed the public reads at Q25 with fastp, ran MiXCR and retained productive beta chains. Under each unique CDR3 protein, matching rows form one entry showing the most common genes and DNA. TCRdb's processing, not the authors' own work, is the source of the V and J calls. The sample table records about 22,000 distinct CDR3 sequences; 4.6% of these occur just once. Roughly 36% of the sample lies in the top ten.

Of note for this clonotype: This receptor's antigen is unknown. Base-call qualities are not available, and no considerably larger clone is one nucleotide away.

What the authors observed across the whole study: Additional single-cell paired TCR alpha and beta sequencing was considered necessary to confirm, at a functional level, the hypothesis that regional TCRs recognize regional mutations. Ubiquitous expanded tumor TCRs were detected in blood more often at tumor resection than at routine follow-up.

Explained via the paper, the time point label denotes: sample taken at primary tumor resection. For TCR sequencing, whole RNA was extracted from tumor and nontumor lung tissue, or from cryopreserved PBMC samples, and no cell sorting was done. Donors were 70 or so patients with early-stage, untreated non-small cell lung cancer from the lung TRACERx cohort. Only patients with enough RNA available from two or more tumor regions were chosen for TCR sequencing. Here the chain combines TRBV12-3 or TRBV12-4 and TRBJ2-2, and TRBD2 aligns with 7 junction nucleotides. Sequencing was performed on PBMCs, taken at surgery. This sequence originates from a male donor with early-stage non-small cell lung cancer. The CDR3 region reads CASSRAPGGGGELFF. DNA sequence: TGTGCCAGCAGCCGAGCCCCGGGCGGGGGCGGGGAGCTGTTTTTT.